A single sample gave rise to the 5 T cell receptor beta chains below, sequenced in a study of blood T cell repertoires in COVID-19. Data came from immunoSEQ multiplex PCR; TCRdb stores just in-frame clones and leaves some out. The sample contains approximately 210,000 clones, 92% of which appear only once. Input material: peripheral blood. These receptors came from a man aged 25-40 years with acute or convalescent COVID-19.

CDR3 nucleotides: TGTGCCAGCAGCTTTGGAAAGGGAGCCTCTGGGGCCAACGTCCTGACTTTC. Protein sequence: CASSFGKGASGANVLTF. The chain joins TRBV7-3 to TRBJ2-6; possible D gene TRBD2, 5 bases. Trimming pared 3 bases from V and 0 bases from J, leaving 12 bases between. CDR3 length equals 17 residues. Germline V lookup: CDR1 SGHTA, CDR2 FQGTGA.

This chain links TRBV28 with TRBJ1-2; D unresolved. V was cut by 3 bases and J by 4 bases, with 6 bases left in between. The CDR3 is 12 amino acids. Germline CDR1 reads MDHEN; CDR2 reads SYDVKM. This CDR3 reads CASSFLPYGYTF. CDR3 bases: TGTGCCAGCAGTTTCCTACCCTATGGCTACACCTTC.

The chain employs TRBV5-1 and TRBJ2-5, with D perhaps matching TRBD1 (5 bases). In germline, CDR1 is SGHRS, CDR2 YFSETQ. With 5 bases removed from V and 4 bases from J, the gap between germline ends came to 15 bases. The CDR3 runs to 14 residues. The CDR3 region has the DNA TGCGCCAGCAGTGTCAGTCTCAGGGTAGAGACCCAGTACTTC. The encoded protein is CASSVSLRVETQYF. Based on the CDR3 plus reference TRBV5-1 and TRBJ2-5, the full variable domain is KAGVTQTPRYLIKTRGQQVTLSCSPISGHRSVSWYQQTPGQGLQFLFEYFSETQRNKGNFPGRFSGRQFSNSRSEMNVSTLELGDSALYLCASSVSLRVETQYFGPGTRLLVL.

This sequence joins TRBV12-3 or TRBV12-4 and TRBJ2-7; 9 bases map to TRBD1. The CDR3 spans 13 residues. J lost 6 bases, V lost 6 bases, and 6 bases had no gene match. The chain's CDR3 is CASRRDRVGEQYF. The CDR3 DNA sequence: TGTGCCAGCAGGAGGGACAGGGTGGGCGAGCAGTACTTC.

This clone has just one count. This sequence joins TRBV5-1 and TRBJ2-7; weak D call: TRBD1 (6 bases). V dropped 4 bases and J dropped 1 base, with 12 bases sitting between them. This CDR3 region has 14 residues. Looked up from germline, CDR1 is SGHRS and CDR2 is YFSETQ. The CDR3 coding sequence is TGCGCCAGCAGCAGGTCAGGGGCGTCCTACGAGCAGTACTTC. Translated: CASSRSGASYEQYF. The variable domain in full, completed from reference TRBV5-1 and TRBJ2-7, reads KAGVTQTPRYLIKTRGQQVTLSCSPISGHRSVSWYQQTPGQGLQFLFEYFSETQRNKGNFPGRFSGRQFSNSRSEMNVSTLELGDSALYLCASSRSGASYEQYFGPGTRLTVT.